This T cell receptor beta chain derives from a study of CD8 T cells in ankylosing spondylitis. Study conclusions and caveats: Within ankylosing spondylitis blood, a TCR beta motif made up of eight highly homologous variants appeared to be characteristic.

This CDR3 has 15 residues. Trimming took off 6 bases at V and 2 bases at J, with 15 bases between the two ends. Looked up from germline, CDR1 is MNHNS and CDR2 is SASEGT. This clonotype was picked up many times. The antigen is unknown. From the 5' RACE reads, TCRdb called clonotypes with MiXCR, one entry per CDR3 protein. Counted here are 500,000 to 650,000 distinct CDR3 sequences, roughly 5.2% occurring once; the ten biggest clones make up under 4.5%. The specimen was blood, either unsorted or a sorted T cell fraction (not recorded which). The chain is built from TRBV6-1 and TRBJ2-3; a possible D gene is TRBD1 (6 bases). The clonotype comes from a male donor with ankylosing spondylitis. The CDR3 DNA follows: TGTGCCAGCAGCCACCAGGGGTGGGACACAGATACGCAGTATTTT. Translating gives CASSHQGWDTDTQYF.